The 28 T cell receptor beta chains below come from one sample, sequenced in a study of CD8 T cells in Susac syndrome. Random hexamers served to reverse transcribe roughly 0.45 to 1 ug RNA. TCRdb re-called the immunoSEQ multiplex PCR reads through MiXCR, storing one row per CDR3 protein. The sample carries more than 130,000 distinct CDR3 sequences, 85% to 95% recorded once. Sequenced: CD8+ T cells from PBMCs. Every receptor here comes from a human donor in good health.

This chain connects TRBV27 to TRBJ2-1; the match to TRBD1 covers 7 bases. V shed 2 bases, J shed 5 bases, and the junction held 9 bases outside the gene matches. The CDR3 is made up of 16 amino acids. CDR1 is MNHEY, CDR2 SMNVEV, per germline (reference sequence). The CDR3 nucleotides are TGTGCCAGCAGTTTAACGACAGGGCTGGAGAACAATGAGCAGTTCTTC. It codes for CASSLTTGLENNEQFF.

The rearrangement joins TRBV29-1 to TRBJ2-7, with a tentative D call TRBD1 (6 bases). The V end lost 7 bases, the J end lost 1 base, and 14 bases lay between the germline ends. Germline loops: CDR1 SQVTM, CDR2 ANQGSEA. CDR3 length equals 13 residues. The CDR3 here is CSATRQDSYEQYF. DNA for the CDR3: TGCAGCGCCACAAGACAGGATTCCTACGAGCAGTACTTC.

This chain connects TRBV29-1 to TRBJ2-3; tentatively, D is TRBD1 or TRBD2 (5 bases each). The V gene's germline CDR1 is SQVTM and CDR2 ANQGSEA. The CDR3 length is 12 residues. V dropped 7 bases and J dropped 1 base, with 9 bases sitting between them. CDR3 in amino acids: CSAWDRTDTQYF. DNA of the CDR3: TGCAGCGCCTGGGACCGCACAGATACGCAGTATTTT.

This CDR3 is CATSGRTGSGYGYTF. For the CDR3, the DNA is TGTGCCACCAGTGGACGGACAGGGTCGGGCTATGGCTACACCTTC. The chain carries TRBV24-1 and TRBJ1-2; 8 bases agree with TRBD1. The germline V gene encodes CDR1 KGHDR and CDR2 SFDVKD. The V and J ends lost 5 bases and 4 bases, in that order; junction bases with no gene match: 8. This CDR3 has 15 amino acids.

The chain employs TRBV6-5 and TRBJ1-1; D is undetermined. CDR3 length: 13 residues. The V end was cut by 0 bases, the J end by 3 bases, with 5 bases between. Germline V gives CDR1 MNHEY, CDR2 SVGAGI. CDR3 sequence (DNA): TGTGCCAGCAGTTACTCAGAGGACACTGAAGCTTTCTTT. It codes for CASSYSEDTEAFF.

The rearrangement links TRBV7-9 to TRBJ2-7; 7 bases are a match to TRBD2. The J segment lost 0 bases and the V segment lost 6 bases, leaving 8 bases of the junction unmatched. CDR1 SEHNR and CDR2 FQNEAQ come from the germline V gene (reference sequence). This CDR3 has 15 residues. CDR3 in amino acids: CASSPAGESSYEQYF. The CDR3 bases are TGTGCCAGCAGTCCTGCGGGGGAGAGCTCCTACGAGCAGTACTTC.

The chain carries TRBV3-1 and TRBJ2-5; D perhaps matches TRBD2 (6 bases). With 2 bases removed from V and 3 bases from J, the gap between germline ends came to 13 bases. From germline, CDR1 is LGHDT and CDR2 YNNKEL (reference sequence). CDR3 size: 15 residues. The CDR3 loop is CASSQWTGVEETQYF. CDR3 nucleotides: TGTGCCAGCAGCCAATGGACGGGAGTAGAAGAGACCCAGTACTTC.

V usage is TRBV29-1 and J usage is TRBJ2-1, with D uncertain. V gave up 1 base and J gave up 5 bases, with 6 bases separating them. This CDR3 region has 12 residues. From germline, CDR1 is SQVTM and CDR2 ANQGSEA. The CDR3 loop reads CSVEGKNNEQFF. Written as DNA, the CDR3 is TGCAGCGTTGAAGGCAAGAACAATGAGCAGTTCTTC.

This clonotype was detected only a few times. CDR3 nucleotide sequence: TGTGCCAGCAGTTACTCGAACGATATAAGGGATGGCTACACCTTC. Protein product: CASSYSNDIRDGYTF. The chain has TRBV6-6 and TRBJ1-2; D is unresolved. CDR1 and CDR2 (germline): MNHNY, SVGAGI (reference sequence). V was shortened by 0 bases and J by 6 bases, with 14 bases between the two germline ends. The CDR3 is 15 amino acids.

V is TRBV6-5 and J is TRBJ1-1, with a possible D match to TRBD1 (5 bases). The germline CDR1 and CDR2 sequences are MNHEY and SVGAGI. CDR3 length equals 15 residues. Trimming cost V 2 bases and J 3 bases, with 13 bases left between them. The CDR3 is CASSYVPGPDTEAFF. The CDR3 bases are TGTGCCAGCAGTTACGTACCGGGACCGGACACTGAAGCTTTCTTT.

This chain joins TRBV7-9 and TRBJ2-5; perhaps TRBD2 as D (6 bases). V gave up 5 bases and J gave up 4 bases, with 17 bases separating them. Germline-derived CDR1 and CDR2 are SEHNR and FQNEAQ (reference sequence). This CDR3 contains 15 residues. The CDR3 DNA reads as TGTGCCAGCAGCCCCAGCGGGCTCACGGCAGAGACCCAGTACTTC. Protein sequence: CASSPSGLTAETQYF.

CDR3 loop: CAWSDQGFYEQYF. For the CDR3, the DNA is TGTGCCTGGAGTGACCAGGGGTTCTACGAGCAGTACTTC. The gene calls are TRBV30 and TRBJ2-7; tentatively, D is TRBD1 (6 bases). The CDR3 runs to 13 residues. V lost 1 base, J lost 3 bases, and 10 bases lay in between. From germline, CDR1 is GTSNPN and CDR2 SVGIG (reference sequence).

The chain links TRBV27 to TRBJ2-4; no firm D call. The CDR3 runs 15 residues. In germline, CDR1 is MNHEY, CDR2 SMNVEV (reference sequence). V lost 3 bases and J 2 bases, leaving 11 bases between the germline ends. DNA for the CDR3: TGTGCCAGCAGTTTCAGCCCGGATTCCAAAAACATTCAGTACTTC. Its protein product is CASSFSPDSKNIQYF.

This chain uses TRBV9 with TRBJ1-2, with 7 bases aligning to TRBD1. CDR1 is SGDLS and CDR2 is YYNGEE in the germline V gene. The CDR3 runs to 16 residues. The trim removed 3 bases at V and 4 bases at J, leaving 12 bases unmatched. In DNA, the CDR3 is TGTGCCAGCAGCGGATCGCCCAGGGGGTTAATCTATGGCTACACCTTC. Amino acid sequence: CASSGSPRGLIYGYTF.

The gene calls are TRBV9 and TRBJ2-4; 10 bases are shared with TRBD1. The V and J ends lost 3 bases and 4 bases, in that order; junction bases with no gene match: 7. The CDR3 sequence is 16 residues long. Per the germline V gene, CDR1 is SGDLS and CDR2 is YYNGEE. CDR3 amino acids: CASSAQTGGLKNIQYF. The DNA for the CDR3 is TGTGCCAGCAGCGCACAGACAGGGGGCCTGAAAAACATTCAGTACTTC.

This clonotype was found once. The CDR3 DNA reads TGTGCCAGCAGCTTGCGGGACAGGGGGCTAAGGGAGCTGTTTTTT. This translates into CASSLRDRGLRELFF. The chain joins TRBV13 to TRBJ2-2, with TRBD1 identical over 12 bases. With 3 bases clipped from V and 9 bases from J, the junction kept 5 bases outside the gene matches. The germline gives CDR1 PRHDT, CDR2 FYEKMQ (reference sequence). The CDR3 length is 15 residues.

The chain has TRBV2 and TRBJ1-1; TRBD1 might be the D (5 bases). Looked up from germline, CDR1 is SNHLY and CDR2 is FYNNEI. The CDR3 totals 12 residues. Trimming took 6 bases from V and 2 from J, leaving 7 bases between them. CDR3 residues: CASRTVNTEAFF. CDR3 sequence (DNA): TGTGCCAGCAGGACAGTTAACACTGAAGCTTTCTTT.

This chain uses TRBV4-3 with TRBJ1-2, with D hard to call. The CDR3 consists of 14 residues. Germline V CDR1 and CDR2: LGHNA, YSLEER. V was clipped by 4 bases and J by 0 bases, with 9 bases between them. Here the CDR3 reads CASSRTKTNYGYTF. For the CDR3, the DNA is TGCGCCAGCAGCCGGACGAAAACTAACTATGGCTACACCTTC.

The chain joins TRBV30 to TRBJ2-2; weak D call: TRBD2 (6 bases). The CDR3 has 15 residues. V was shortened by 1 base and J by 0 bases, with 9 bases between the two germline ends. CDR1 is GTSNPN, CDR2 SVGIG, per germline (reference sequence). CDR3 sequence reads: CAWSAGTSNTGELFF. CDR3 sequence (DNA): TGTGCCTGGAGTGCGGGGACTTCGAACACCGGGGAGCTGTTTTTT.

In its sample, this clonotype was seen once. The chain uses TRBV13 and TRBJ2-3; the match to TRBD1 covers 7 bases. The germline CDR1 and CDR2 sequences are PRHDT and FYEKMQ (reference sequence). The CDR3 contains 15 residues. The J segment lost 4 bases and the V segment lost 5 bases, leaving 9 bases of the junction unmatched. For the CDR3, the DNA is TGTGCCAGCAGCGCCCCTAGGGGGCAGGCAGATACGCAGTATTTT. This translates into CASSAPRGQADTQYF.

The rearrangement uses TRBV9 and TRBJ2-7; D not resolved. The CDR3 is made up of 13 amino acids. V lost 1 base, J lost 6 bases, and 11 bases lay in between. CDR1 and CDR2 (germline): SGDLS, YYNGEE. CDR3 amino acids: CASSVSSGSEQYF. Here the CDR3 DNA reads TGTGCCAGCAGCGTATCATCGGGTTCCGAGCAGTACTTC.

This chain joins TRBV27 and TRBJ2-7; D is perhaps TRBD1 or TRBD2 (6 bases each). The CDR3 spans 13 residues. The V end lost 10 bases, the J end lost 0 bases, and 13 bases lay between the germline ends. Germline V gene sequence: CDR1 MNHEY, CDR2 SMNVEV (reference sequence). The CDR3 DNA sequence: TGTGCCACTTCGGGGGCTTCCTCCTACGAGCAGTACTTC. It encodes CATSGASSYEQYF.

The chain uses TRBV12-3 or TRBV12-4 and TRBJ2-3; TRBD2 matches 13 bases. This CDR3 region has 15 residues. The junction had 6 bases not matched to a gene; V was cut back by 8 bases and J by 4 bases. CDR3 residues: CASGGLAGVSDTQYF. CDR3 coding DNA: TGTGCCAGCGGCGGACTAGCGGGAGTATCAGATACGCAGTATTTT.

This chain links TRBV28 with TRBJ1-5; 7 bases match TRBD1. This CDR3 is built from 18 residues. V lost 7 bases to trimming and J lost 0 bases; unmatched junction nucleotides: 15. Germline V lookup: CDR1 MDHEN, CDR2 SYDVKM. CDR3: CASTFPSDRAFSNQPQHF. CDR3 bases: TGTGCCAGCACCTTCCCCTCCGACAGGGCCTTTAGCAATCAGCCCCAGCATTTT. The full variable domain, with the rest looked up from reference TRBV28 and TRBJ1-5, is DVKVTQSSRYLVKRTGEKVFLECVQDMDHENMFWYRQDPGLGLRLIYFSYDVKMKEKGDIPEGYSVSREKKERFSLILESASTNQTSMYLCASTFPSDRAFSNQPQHFGDGTRLSIL.

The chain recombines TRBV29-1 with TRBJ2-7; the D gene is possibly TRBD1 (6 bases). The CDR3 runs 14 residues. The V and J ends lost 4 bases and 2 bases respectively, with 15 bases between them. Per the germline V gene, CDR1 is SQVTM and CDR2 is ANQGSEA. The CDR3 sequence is CSVADGRGPYEQYF. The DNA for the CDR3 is TGCAGCGTTGCTGATGGCAGGGGTCCCTACGAGCAGTACTTC.

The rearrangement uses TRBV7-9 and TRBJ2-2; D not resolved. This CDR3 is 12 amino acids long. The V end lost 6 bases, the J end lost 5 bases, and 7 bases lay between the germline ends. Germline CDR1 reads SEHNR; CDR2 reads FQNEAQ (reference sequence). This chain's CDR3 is CASRTQTGELFF. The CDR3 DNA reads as TGTGCCAGCAGAACCCAGACCGGGGAGCTGTTTTTT.

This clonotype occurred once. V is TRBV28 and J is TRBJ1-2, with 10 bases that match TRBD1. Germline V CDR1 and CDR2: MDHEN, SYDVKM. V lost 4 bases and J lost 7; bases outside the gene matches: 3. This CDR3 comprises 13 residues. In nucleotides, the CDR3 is TGTGCCAGCAGTTCGGGACAGGGGATTGGCTACACCTTC. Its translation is CASSSGQGIGYTF.

The CDR3 sequence is CAWSGGGGAFF. Written as DNA, the CDR3 is TGTGCCTGGAGTGGAGGCGGGGGAGCTTTCTTT. The gene calls are TRBV30 and TRBJ1-1; TRBD1 might be the D (5 bases). Germline V gene data show CDR1 as GTSNPN and CDR2 as SVGIG (reference sequence). The CDR3 runs to 11 residues. The germline V and J ends were trimmed by 1 base and 10 bases, with 10 bases remaining between them.